The text below deals with one TCR beta chain. In the authors' workflow: Nucleated cell number was recorded as an estimate derived from reference gene primer amplification. Profiled with immunoSEQ multiplex PCR; TCRdb holds only in-frame clones, not every one. The DNA gave D and trimming, while V, J and clone size come from that table. The sample lists roughly 79,000 clones, approximately 90% occurring once. The data derive from a study of blood T cell repertoires in COVID-19. The wider study: Some COVID-19 samples were acute and others convalescent; all came from the United States, Italy and Spain. The analysed material was cDNA or gDNA that came from T cells, B-cell-depleted T cells, or PBMCs.

The length of the CDR3 is 17 residues. The germline V and J ends were trimmed by 0 bases and 0 bases, with 11 bases remaining between them. The germline CDR1 and CDR2 sequences are LGHNA and YNFKEQ. Sample: peripheral blood. The TCR was taken from a woman over 75 with active or convalescent COVID-19. This rearrangement joins TRBV4-2 to TRBJ1-4; D is ambiguous. The CDR3 loop is CASSQEVNSATNEKLFF. The CDR3 DNA reads as TGTGCCAGCAGCCAAGAGGTTAACAGTGCAACTAATGAAAAACTGTTTTTT.